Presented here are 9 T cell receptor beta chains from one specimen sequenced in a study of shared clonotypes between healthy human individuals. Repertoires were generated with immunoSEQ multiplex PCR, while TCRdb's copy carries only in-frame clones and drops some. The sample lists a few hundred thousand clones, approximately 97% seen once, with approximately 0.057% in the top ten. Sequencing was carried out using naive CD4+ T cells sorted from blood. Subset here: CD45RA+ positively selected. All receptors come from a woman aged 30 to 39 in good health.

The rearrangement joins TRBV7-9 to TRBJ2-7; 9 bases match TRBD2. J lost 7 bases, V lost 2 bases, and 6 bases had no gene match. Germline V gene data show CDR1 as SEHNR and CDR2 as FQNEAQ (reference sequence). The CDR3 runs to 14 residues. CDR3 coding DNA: TGTGCCAGCAGCTTACGGGCGGGAGGGTATGAGCAGTACTTC. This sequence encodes CASSLRAGGYEQYF. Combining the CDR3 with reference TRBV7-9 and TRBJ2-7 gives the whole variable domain DTGVSQNPRHKITKRGQNVTFRCDPISEHNRLYWYRQTLGQGPEFLTYFQNEAQLEKSRLLSDRFSAERPKGSFSTLEIQRTEQGDSAMYLCASSLRAGGYEQYFGPGTRLTVT.

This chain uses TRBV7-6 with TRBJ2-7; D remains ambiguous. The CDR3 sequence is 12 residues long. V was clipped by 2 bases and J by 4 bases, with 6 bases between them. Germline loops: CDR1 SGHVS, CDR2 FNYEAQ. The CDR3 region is CASSLYPYEQYF. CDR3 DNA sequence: TGTGCCAGCAGCTTATACCCGTACGAGCAGTACTTC.

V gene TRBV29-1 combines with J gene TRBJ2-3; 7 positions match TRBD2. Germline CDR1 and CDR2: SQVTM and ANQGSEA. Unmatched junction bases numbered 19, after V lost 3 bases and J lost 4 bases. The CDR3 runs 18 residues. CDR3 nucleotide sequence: TGCAGCGTTGAGAGGCGGCCGGGAGGTTACCGGCTACCAGATACGCAGTATTTT. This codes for CSVERRPGGYRLPDTQYF.

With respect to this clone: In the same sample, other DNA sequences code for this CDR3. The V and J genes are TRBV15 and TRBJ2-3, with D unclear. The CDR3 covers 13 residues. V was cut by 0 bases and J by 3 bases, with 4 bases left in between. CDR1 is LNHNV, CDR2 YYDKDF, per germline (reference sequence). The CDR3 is CATSRDRTDTQYF. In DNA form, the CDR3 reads TGTGCCACCAGCAGAGATAGGACAGATACGCAGTATTTT.

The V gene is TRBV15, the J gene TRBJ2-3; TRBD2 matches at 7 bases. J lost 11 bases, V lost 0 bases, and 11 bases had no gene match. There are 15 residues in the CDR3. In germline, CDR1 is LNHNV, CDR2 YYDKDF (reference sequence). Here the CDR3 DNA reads TGTGCCACCAGCAGAGATTGGCGGGAGAGGGAATTGCAGTATTTT. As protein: CATSRDWRERELQYF. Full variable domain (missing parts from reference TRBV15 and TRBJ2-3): DAMVIQNPRYQVTQFGKPVTLSCSQTLNHNVMYWYQQKSSQAPKLLFHYYDKDFNNEADTPDNFQSRRPNTSFCFLDIRSPGLGDTAMYLCATSRDWRERELQYFGPGTRLTVL.

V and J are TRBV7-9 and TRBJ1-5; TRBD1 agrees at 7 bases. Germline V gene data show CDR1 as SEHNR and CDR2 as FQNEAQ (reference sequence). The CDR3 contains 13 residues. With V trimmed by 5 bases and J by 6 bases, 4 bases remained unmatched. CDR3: CASSLQGSQPQHF. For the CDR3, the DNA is TGTGCCAGCAGCCTACAGGGGAGTCAGCCCCAGCATTTT. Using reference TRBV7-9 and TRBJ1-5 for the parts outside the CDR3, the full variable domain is DTGVSQNPRHKITKRGQNVTFRCDPISEHNRLYWYRQTLGQGPEFLTYFQNEAQLEKSRLLSDRFSAERPKGSFSTLEIQRTEQGDSAMYLCASSLQGSQPQHFGDGTRLSIL.

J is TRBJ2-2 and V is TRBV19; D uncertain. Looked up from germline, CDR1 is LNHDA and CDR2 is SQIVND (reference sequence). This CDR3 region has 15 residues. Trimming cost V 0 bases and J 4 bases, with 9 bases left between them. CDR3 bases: TGTGCCAGTAGTATAGAGGGTCGAGGCACCGGGGAGCTGTTTTTT. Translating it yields CASSIEGRGTGELFF.

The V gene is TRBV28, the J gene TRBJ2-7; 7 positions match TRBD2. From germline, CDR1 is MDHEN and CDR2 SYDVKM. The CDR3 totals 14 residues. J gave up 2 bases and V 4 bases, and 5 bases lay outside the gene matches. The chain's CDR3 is CASSSPGGPYEQYF. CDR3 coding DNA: TGTGCCAGCAGTTCGCCGGGGGGTCCCTACGAGCAGTACTTC.

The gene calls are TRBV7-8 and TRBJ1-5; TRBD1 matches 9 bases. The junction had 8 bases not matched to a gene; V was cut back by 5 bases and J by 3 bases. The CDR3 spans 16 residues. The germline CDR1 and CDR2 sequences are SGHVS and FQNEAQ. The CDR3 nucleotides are TGTGCCAGCAGCCCGCGGAGGGACAGGGACAATCAGCCCCAGCATTTT. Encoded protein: CASSPRRDRDNQPQHF.